This passage covers 13 T cell receptor beta chains from one sample sequenced in a study of blood T cell repertoires in COVID-19. The data were produced by immunoSEQ multiplex PCR, yet TCRdb's version contains in-frame clones alone and is incomplete. The sample contains about 130,000 clones, roughly 80% of which appear only once. The sequencing input was peripheral blood. Receptors were obtained from a woman aged 80 or over with acute or convalescent COVID-19.

The chain recombines TRBV3-1 (or the pseudogene TRBV3-2) with TRBJ1-5; perhaps TRBD1 as D (5 bases). Germline-derived CDR1 and CDR2 are LGHDT and YNNKEL (reference sequence). Trimming took off 3 bases at V and 6 bases at J, with 12 bases between the two ends. The CDR3 length is 14 residues. The chain's CDR3 is CASSHTLGGQPQHF. CDR3 DNA: TGTGCCAGCAGCCACACACTCGGGGGTCAGCCCCAGCATTTT.

Only one count was recorded for this clone. CDR3 in DNA: TGTGCCACCTTCCCCCGACAGGCTGGAAACACCATATATTTT. This encodes CATFPRQAGNTIYF. V and J are TRBV19 and TRBJ1-3, with a weak D call TRBD1 (6 bases). The germline CDR1 and CDR2 sequences are LNHDA and SQIVND (reference sequence). V was pared by 10 bases and J by 2 bases, with 15 bases between. This CDR3 has 14 residues.

This chain uses TRBV11-3 with TRBJ2-5; D not resolved. The CDR3 is made up of 15 amino acids. Trimming took 5 bases from V and 2 from J, leaving 15 bases between them. Germline assignment: CDR1 SGHNT and CDR2 YENEEA. DNA of the CDR3: TGTGCCAGCAGCCCCGGCAGAGAGGCGCAAGAGACCCAGTACTTC. Its translation is CASSPGREAQETQYF.

The chain couples TRBV6-5 to TRBJ2-7; 9 nucleotides line up with TRBD1. After removal of 4 bases from V and 7 bases from J, the junction contained 8 bases not matched to a gene. The CDR3 extends over 14 amino acids. Germline V gene lookup returns CDR1 MNHEY and CDR2 SVGAGI. Written as DNA, the CDR3 is TGTGCCAGCAGTTCCCAACAGGGGGCAGGGGAGCAGTACTTC. As protein: CASSSQQGAGEQYF.

This clone was observed once. The chain links TRBV19 to TRBJ1-2; TRBD1 matches at 9 bases. The CDR3 extends over 13 amino acids. Trimming removed 9 bases from V and 5 bases from J; junction bases left unmatched: 7. Per the germline V gene, CDR1 is LNHDA and CDR2 is SQIVND (reference sequence). CDR3 region: CASWDREGYGYTF. DNA for the CDR3: TGTGCCAGCTGGGACAGGGAAGGGTATGGCTACACCTTC.

The J gene is TRBJ2-1, the V gene TRBV2, with D maybe TRBD2 (6 bases). The CDR3 is made up of 13 amino acids. Germline V gene sequence: CDR1 SNHLY, CDR2 FYNNEI. Trimming removed 3 bases at V and 5 bases at J, with 8 bases between. CDR3: CASSDWGDNEQFF. CDR3 nucleotides: TGTGCCAGCAGTGACTGGGGGGACAATGAGCAGTTCTTC.

This chain uses TRBV14 with TRBJ2-3; TRBD2 matches 8 bases. This CDR3 is 14 amino acids long. The germline V gene has CDR1 SGHDN and CDR2 FVKESK. The V segment lost 6 bases and the J segment 3 bases; nucleotides outside the gene matches: 5. CDR3 loop: CASRPRGGTDTQYF. In DNA, the CDR3 is TGTGCCAGCAGACCACGGGGGGGAACAGATACGCAGTATTTT.

The chain recombines TRBV19 with TRBJ1-2, with D unresolved. Trimming shortened V by 8 bases and J by 5 bases, and 21 bases separated the two germline ends. Germline V gives CDR1 LNHDA, CDR2 SQIVND (reference sequence). This CDR3 has 15 amino acids. The CDR3 reads CASLAVGSGGYGYTF. CDR3 DNA: TGTGCCAGTCTGGCGGTGGGGTCAGGCGGGTATGGCTACACCTTC.

The chain combines TRBV19 with TRBJ2-2; D uncertain. Germline V CDR1 and CDR2: LNHDA, SQIVND (reference sequence). V was cut by 3 bases and J by 7 bases, with 15 bases left in between. The CDR3 covers 15 residues. The CDR3 reads CASSIVGRKDGELFF. CDR3 in DNA: TGTGCCAGTAGTATCGTGGGCAGAAAGGACGGGGAGCTGTTTTTT.

J is TRBJ1-5 and V is TRBV5-6; D might be TRBD1 (6 bases). Between the trimmed V and J ends, which lost 1 base and 5 bases, there was a span of 10 bases. CDR1 is SGHDT, CDR2 YYEEEE, per germline. There are 14 residues in the CDR3. The CDR3 region is CASSLYQGYQPQHF. DNA of the CDR3: TGTGCCAGCAGCTTGTATCAGGGGTATCAGCCCCAGCATTTT.

This clone was picked up one time. J is TRBJ1-2 and V is TRBV12-3 or TRBV12-4; 8 bases map to TRBD1. J lost 3 bases, V lost 4 bases, and 1 base had no gene match. This CDR3 spans 13 amino acids. This CDR3 is CASSSGGDYGYTF. The CDR3, as DNA: TGTGCCAGCAGTTCAGGGGGCGACTATGGCTACACCTTC.

CDR3 DNA: TGTGCCTGGAAAGCCTCTGGAAACACCATATATTTT. Translation gives CAWKASGNTIYF. This chain connects TRBV30 to TRBJ1-3; D gene unclear. Deletions cut 4 bases from V and 0 bases from J, with 4 bases between. CDR3 length equals 12 residues. Germline CDR1 reads GTSNPN; CDR2 reads SVGIG (reference sequence).

J is TRBJ1-1 and V is TRBV18; 12 bases align to TRBD1. This CDR3 is built from 16 residues. Germline CDR1 is KGHSH and CDR2 is LQKENI. V shed 1 base, J shed 3 bases, and the junction held 3 bases outside the gene matches. This CDR3 reads CASSPQGTGGYTEAFF. CDR3 bases: TGTGCCAGCTCACCACAAGGGACAGGGGGCTACACTGAAGCTTTCTTT.